The 30 T cell receptor beta chains listed next were all sequenced from one sample in a study of cytomegalovirus exposure and HLA in healthy donors (dated by TCRdb to about 2017). Libraries came from the immunoSEQ multiplex PCR assay. The multiplex PCR relied on a mix of 60 forward primers for TCR Vbeta segments and 13 reverse primers for TCR Jbeta segments. TCRdb stores this immuneACCESS table with in-frame sequences only. Part of the clones is absent; in the studies checked, under half of the shortfall reflects unresolved V genes, and no reason is known for the rest. This sample's table has entries for about 110,000 clones. Together, the top ten hold approximately 6.2% of the sample. The sample was PBMCs. The receptor source for this set is a man aged 35-49 years in good health and CMV-seropositive.

V and J are TRBV27 and TRBJ1-1, with a tentative D call TRBD1 (6 bases). The V gene's germline CDR1 is MNHEY and CDR2 SMNVEV (reference sequence). Trimming stripped 2 bases from V and 6 bases from J, with 10 bases between. The CDR3 is 13 amino acids. As DNA, the CDR3 is TGTGCCAGCAGTTTAAGCAGGGGCTCTGAAGCTTTCTTT. Encoded protein: CASSLSRGSEAFF.

The rearrangement joins TRBV4-3 to TRBJ1-5; no reliable D call. The CDR3 extends over 14 amino acids. The V and J ends lost 1 base and 0 bases respectively, with 4 bases between them. The germline V gene has CDR1 LGHNA and CDR2 YSLEER. The CDR3 DNA is TGCGCCAGCAGCCAAGGAGGTAGCAATCAGCCCCAGCATTTT. Translated: CASSQGGSNQPQHF.

This chain joins TRBV7-2 and TRBJ1-4; no definite D call. The CDR3 has 15 residues. Germline values: CDR1 SGHTA, CDR2 FQGNSA. V was pared by 0 bases and J by 5 bases, with 10 bases between. The CDR3 protein is CASSLAAGANEKLFF. CDR3 coding DNA: TGTGCCAGCAGCTTAGCGGCAGGCGCGAATGAAAAACTGTTTTTT.

This chain joins TRBV5-1 and TRBJ2-7; 7 nucleotides match TRBD2. The CDR3 has 18 residues. Trimming at V came to 0 bases and at J to 0 bases, leaving 12 bases not matched to a gene. Looked up from germline, CDR1 is SGHRS and CDR2 is YFSETQ. In nucleotides, the CDR3 is TGCGCCAGCAGCTTGGGCCCCCCGGAGCGGGGACTCTCCTACGAGCAGTACTTC. It is translated as CASSLGPPERGLSYEQYF.

J is TRBJ2-7 and V is TRBV5-1, with 7 bases lining up with TRBD2. This CDR3 contains 15 residues. V dropped 0 bases and J dropped 0; count of bases not matched to a gene: 3. In germline, CDR1 is SGHRS, CDR2 YFSETQ. CDR3 in DNA: TGCGCCAGCAGCTTGGAAGCGGGGACCTCCTACGAGCAGTACTTC. Translated, it gives CASSLEAGTSYEQYF.

V gene TRBV7-9 combines with J gene TRBJ2-1, with TRBD1 as a possible D gene (5 bases). The germline CDR1 and CDR2 sequences are SEHNR and FQNEAQ (reference sequence). This CDR3 region has 14 residues. The germline V and J ends were trimmed by 5 bases and 9 bases, with 17 bases remaining between them. CDR3 protein: CASSDRARDSEQFF. For the CDR3, the DNA is TGTGCCAGCAGCGACAGAGCCAGGGATTCTGAGCAGTTCTTC.

This rearrangement joins TRBV4-2 to TRBJ2-4; TRBD2 aligns across 9 bases. In germline, CDR1 is LGHNA, CDR2 YNFKEQ. Trimming at V came to 0 bases and at J to 4 bases, leaving 7 bases not matched to a gene. This CDR3 has 17 amino acids. The CDR3 nucleotides read TGTGCCAGCAGCCAAGATCCGGCTAGCGGGACGAAAAACATTCAGTACTTC. Protein product: CASSQDPASGTKNIQYF.

V usage is TRBV28 and J usage is TRBJ2-6, with TRBD2 as a possible D gene (5 bases). Germline CDR1 is MDHEN and CDR2 is SYDVKM. The CDR3 is 15 amino acids. DNA for the CDR3: TGTGCGCATCGAAAGACGGGGACTGGGGCCAACGTCCTGACTTTC. Encoded protein: CAHRKTGTGANVLTF.

The V and J genes are TRBV5-1 and TRBJ1-1; D call uncertain. V was shortened by 2 bases and J by 3 bases, with 17 bases between the two germline ends. This CDR3 is built from 16 residues. In germline, CDR1 is SGHRS, CDR2 YFSETQ. CDR3 sequence: CASSLGHGGGDTEAFF. The CDR3 nucleotides read TGCGCCAGCAGCTTAGGTCATGGCGGCGGGGACACTGAAGCTTTCTTT.

The rearrangement links TRBV7-9 to TRBJ1-1; tentative D call: TRBD1 (5 bases). The CDR3 consists of 16 residues. V was trimmed by 5 bases and J by 1 base, leaving 17 bases between them. The germline gives CDR1 SEHNR, CDR2 FQNEAQ (reference sequence). Written as DNA, the CDR3 is TGTGCCAGCAGCCCTACACGACAGACACAGAACACTGAAGCTTTCTTT. Translated, it gives CASSPTRQTQNTEAFF.

This chain links TRBV27 with TRBJ2-7; D gene ambiguous. The CDR3 runs 15 residues. CDR1 MNHEY and CDR2 SMNVEV come from the germline V gene (reference sequence). Trimming removed 0 bases from V and 0 bases from J, with 9 bases in between. The CDR3, as DNA: TGTGCCAGCAGTTTATCGAAGCATTACTCCTACGAGCAGTACTTC. This gives the protein CASSLSKHYSYEQYF.

This chain joins TRBV6-5 and TRBJ2-1; 9 bases line up with TRBD1. Germline V gene lookup returns CDR1 MNHEY and CDR2 SVGAGI. CDR3 length equals 15 residues. V gave up 8 bases and J gave up 1 base; unmatched junction bases: 6. The CDR3: CASRKDRGSYNEQFF. CDR3 nucleotide sequence: TGTGCCAGCCGCAAGGACAGGGGTTCCTACAATGAGCAGTTCTTC.

The chain combines TRBV5-1 with TRBJ1-1, with a tentative D call TRBD1 (5 bases). The CDR3 consists of 15 residues. V lost 6 bases and J lost 0, with 15 bases in between. Per the germline V gene, CDR1 is SGHRS and CDR2 is YFSETQ. The CDR3 region is CASTISAGLNTEAFF. In DNA, the CDR3 is TGCGCCAGCACCATTTCGGCAGGGTTGAACACTGAAGCTTTCTTT.

The chain has TRBV7-9 and TRBJ1-1, with 9 bases that match TRBD1. The CDR3 sequence is 15 residues long. V dropped 4 bases and J dropped 6; count of bases not matched to a gene: 9. Looked up from germline, CDR1 is SEHNR and CDR2 is FQNEAQ (reference sequence). The CDR3 spells CASSSPGGQGSEAFF. The CDR3 DNA sequence: TGTGCCAGCAGCTCCCCAGGGGGACAGGGTTCTGAAGCTTTCTTT.

The chain employs TRBV29-1 and TRBJ2-7; 12 nucleotides agree with TRBD2. The CDR3 spans 13 residues. Unmatched junction bases numbered 3, after V lost 5 bases and J lost 4 bases. Germline loops: CDR1 SQVTM, CDR2 ANQGSEA. The CDR3 loop is CSVKTSGSYEQYF. In DNA, the CDR3 is TGCAGCGTTAAGACTAGCGGGAGTTACGAGCAGTACTTC.

This sequence joins TRBV5-1 and TRBJ2-6; no definite D call. V shed 4 bases and J shed 0 bases, with 11 bases lying between them. Looked up from germline, CDR1 is SGHRS and CDR2 is YFSETQ. This CDR3 spans 16 amino acids. CDR3 nucleotides: TGCGCCAGCAGCGTACTCCTGAGCTCTGGGGCCAACGTCCTGACTTTC. Its protein is CASSVLLSSGANVLTF.

This rearrangement joins TRBV28 to TRBJ2-1; 8 bases align to TRBD2. The V and J ends lost 5 bases and 4 bases, in that order; junction bases with no gene match: 13. Germline assignment: CDR1 MDHEN and CDR2 SYDVKM. The CDR3 spans 17 residues. DNA for the CDR3: TGTGCCAGCAGTCGGTCTGGGGCGGGAGGTACATACAATGAGCAGTTCTTC. Its translation is CASSRSGAGGTYNEQFF.

The chain uses TRBV5-1 and TRBJ2-7; 7 bases are a match to TRBD1. Germline CDR1 reads SGHRS; CDR2 reads YFSETQ. The CDR3 runs 13 residues. Trimming took 4 bases from V and 1 from J; bases not matched to a gene: 2. CDR3: CASSRGQSYEQYF. DNA of the CDR3: TGCGCCAGCAGCAGGGGACAGTCCTACGAGCAGTACTTC.

The CDR3 loop is CASSLAGGRTGELFF. For the CDR3, the DNA is TGCGCCAGCAGCCTCGCAGGGGGCCGTACCGGGGAGCTGTTTTTT. The V gene is TRBV4-1, the J gene TRBJ2-2; TRBD1 agrees at 8 bases. This CDR3 is 15 amino acids long. V was pared by 4 bases and J by 5 bases, with 6 bases of the junction left unmatched. Germline V gene data show CDR1 as MGHRA and CDR2 as YSYEKL.

This chain connects TRBV19 to TRBJ2-3; no clear D gene. The CDR3 sequence is 14 residues long. Germline CDR1 reads LNHDA; CDR2 reads SQIVND (reference sequence). V was shortened by 4 bases and J by 1 base, with 9 bases between the two germline ends. CDR3 in amino acids: CASSTLSGTDTQYF. As DNA, the CDR3 is TGTGCCAGTAGTACCTTGTCTGGCACAGATACGCAGTATTTT.

The rearrangement joins TRBV2 to TRBJ2-1; TRBD2 agrees at 12 bases. After removal of 6 bases from V and 7 bases from J, the junction contained 7 bases not matched to a gene. The CDR3 spans 15 residues. CDR1 and CDR2 (germline): SNHLY, FYNNEI. The CDR3: CASSPGTSGFNEQFF. The CDR3 DNA is TGTGCCAGCAGCCCAGGGACTAGCGGGTTTAATGAGCAGTTCTTC.

The gene calls are TRBV7-8 and TRBJ2-2; D is perhaps TRBD1 (6 bases). This CDR3 contains 20 residues. V lost 5 bases, J lost 0 bases, and 25 bases lay in between. From germline, CDR1 is SGHVS and CDR2 FQNEAQ. This chain's CDR3 is CASSVDSAQGSRSNTGELFF. The CDR3 nucleotides read TGTGCCAGCAGCGTCGATTCTGCGCAGGGGAGTCGGTCGAACACCGGGGAGCTGTTTTTT.

The V and J genes are TRBV25-1 and TRBJ1-1, with D tentatively TRBD1 (5 bases). Looked up from germline, CDR1 is MGHDK and CDR2 is SYGVNS. This CDR3 spans 13 amino acids. The V end lost 7 bases, the J end lost 0 bases, and 9 bases lay between the germline ends. CDR3 loop: CASTGFMNTEAFF. The CDR3 coding sequence is TGTGCCAGCACAGGGTTCATGAACACTGAAGCTTTCTTT.

CDR3 sequence: CASRQLGTGHFYF. The DNA for the CDR3 is TGTGCCAGCAGACAGCTCGGGACAGGCCATTTTTACTTC. The chain uses TRBV2 and TRBJ2-5; 8 positions agree with TRBD1. The CDR3 runs 13 residues. Germline CDR1 reads SNHLY; CDR2 reads FYNNEI. Trimming at V came to 6 bases and at J to 14 bases, leaving 14 bases not matched to a gene.

The V gene is TRBV28, the J gene TRBJ2-7; 7 positions match TRBD2. Germline CDR1 reads MDHEN; CDR2 reads SYDVKM. V was clipped by 6 bases and J by 1 base; unmatched bases: 15. This CDR3 is built from 17 residues. The CDR3 sequence: CASRPGGSGTSSYEQYF. DNA for the CDR3: TGTGCCAGCAGACCCGGGGGGAGCGGGACTTCATCCTACGAGCAGTACTTC.

The CDR3 DNA sequence: TGTGCCAGCAGATCCGGGACAGGGTACAATGAGCAGTTCTTC. This gives the protein CASRSGTGYNEQFF. The chain uses TRBV2 and TRBJ2-1, with 9 bases aligning to TRBD1. J lost 4 bases, V lost 6 bases, and 4 bases had no gene match. There are 14 residues in the CDR3. CDR1 is SNHLY, CDR2 FYNNEI, per germline.

V and J are TRBV7-9 and TRBJ2-5; 11 bases are shared with TRBD2. The V gene's germline CDR1 is SEHNR and CDR2 FQNEAQ (reference sequence). This CDR3 contains 15 residues. With 3 bases clipped from V and 4 bases from J, the junction kept 4 bases outside the gene matches. The CDR3 protein is CASSLPTSGTETQYF. CDR3 nucleotide sequence: TGTGCCAGCAGCTTGCCGACTAGCGGGACAGAGACCCAGTACTTC. Drawing the rest from reference TRBV7-9 and TRBJ2-5, the complete variable domain is DTGVSQNPRHKITKRGQNVTFRCDPISEHNRLYWYRQTLGQGPEFLTYFQNEAQLEKSRLLSDRFSAERPKGSFSTLEIQRTEQGDSAMYLCASSLPTSGTETQYFGPGTRLLVL.

The rearrangement uses TRBV5-1 and TRBJ1-3, with D unresolved. Germline V gene data show CDR1 as SGHRS and CDR2 as YFSETQ. Trimming took off 6 bases at V and 0 bases at J, with 7 bases between the two ends. The length of the CDR3 is 13 residues. CDR3 amino acids: CASTDNSGNTIYF. Here the CDR3 DNA reads TGCGCCAGCACAGACAACTCTGGAAACACCATATATTTT.

This chain connects TRBV2 to TRBJ2-1; 11 bases fit TRBD2. From germline, CDR1 is SNHLY and CDR2 FYNNEI. Trimming cost V 6 bases and J 8 bases; bases outside gene matches: 12. This CDR3 contains 16 residues. CDR3 sequence: CASSSLAGVSWDEQFF. CDR3 coding DNA: TGTGCCAGCAGCTCACTAGCGGGAGTCAGTTGGGATGAGCAGTTCTTC.

The chain couples TRBV7-8 to TRBJ2-3, with 9 bases matching TRBD1. V shed 4 bases, J shed 6 bases, and the junction held 8 bases outside the gene matches. The CDR3 runs 15 residues. The germline V gene encodes CDR1 SGHVS and CDR2 FQNEAQ. The CDR3 spells CASSSLQGAGDTQYF. CDR3 in DNA: TGTGCCAGCAGCTCATTACAGGGGGCGGGTGATACGCAGTATTTT.